This is a list of T cell receptor beta chains from one sample in a study of T cell responses to AZD1222 COVID-19 vaccine. Assay: immunoSEQ multiplex PCR; the TCRdb copy retains only in-frame clones and omits some. The table lists roughly 140,000 clones, approximately 94% of them singletons. Sequencing used peripheral blood, obtained on day 0 of AZD1222 vaccination. These receptors came from an adult in good health. Both conserved end residues are part of each CDR3. The order of the fields is D gene, clone size, J gene, V gene, CDR3 protein, CDR3 DNA. A D gene is named only where the DNA matches it firmly. Clone size, where shown, is once, few, many, or a class for clones that have expanded.

D: -; size: -; J: TRBJ2-4; V: TRBV6-1; CDR3: CASSEDGTAKNIQYF; DNA: TGTGCCAGCAGTGAAGATGGGACAGCCAAAAACATTCAGTACTTC
D: -; size: -; J: TRBJ1-2; V: TRBV4-1; CDR3: CASSQVGRGNNYGYTF; DNA: TGCGCCAGCAGCCAAGTTGGGAGGGGAAATAACTATGGCTACACCTTC
D: -; size: -; J: TRBJ1-2; V: TRBV3-1/TRBV3-2; CDR3: CASSQEVVGGYTF; DNA: TGTGCCAGCAGCCAAGAGGTTGTCGGGGGCTACACCTTC
D: -; size: -; J: TRBJ1-6; V: TRBV27; CDR3: CASSSRAGLSPLHF; DNA: TGTGCCAGCAGCTCCCGGGCAGGCCTTTCACCCCTCCACTTT
D: TRBD2; size: -; J: TRBJ2-1; V: TRBV29-1; CDR3: CSVVSGLAGGNEQFF; DNA: TGCAGCGTTGTCTCGGGACTAGCGGGGGGCAATGAGCAGTTCTTC
D: -; size: -; J: TRBJ2-5; V: TRBV6-6; CDR3: CASSYEDRQETQYF; DNA: TGTGCCAGCAGTTACGAGGACCGGCAGGAGACCCAGTACTTC
D: -; size: -; J: TRBJ2-5; V: TRBV9; CDR3: CASSGGTLRVQETQYF; DNA: TGTGCCAGCAGCGGGGGGACCCTTAGGGTTCAAGAGACCCAGTACTTC
D: TRBD1; size: -; J: TRBJ1-2; V: TRBV5-1; CDR3: CASSEGTVYGYTF; DNA: TGCGCCAGCAGCGAGGGGACAGTCTATGGCTACACCTTC
D: -; size: -; J: TRBJ1-1; V: TRBV6-2/TRBV6-3; CDR3: CASSLLGPGGTEAFF; DNA: TGTGCCAGCAGTTTGTTGGGGCCCGGGGGGACTGAAGCTTTCTTT
D: TRBD2; size: -; J: TRBJ2-1; V: TRBV18; CDR3: CASSPTSGLAGFGEQFF; DNA: TGTGCCAGCTCACCTACCAGCGGACTAGCGGGATTTGGTGAGCAGTTCTTC
D: -; size: -; J: TRBJ1-3; V: TRBV19; CDR3: CASSMESSGNTIYF; DNA: TGTGCCAGTAGTATGGAGAGCTCTGGAAACACCATATATTTT
D: -; size: -; J: TRBJ2-2; V: TRBV27; CDR3: CASSFRGGGGSGGELFF; DNA: TGTGCCAGCAGTTTTAGAGGGGGAGGGGGTTCTGGAGGGGAGCTGTTTTTT
D: TRBD1; size: few; J: TRBJ2-3; V: TRBV6-5; CDR3: CASSPNLQGTDTQYF; DNA: TGTGCCAGCAGTCCAAATCTACAGGGGACCGATACGCAGTATTTT
D: -; size: -; J: TRBJ1-6; V: TRBV5-1; CDR3: CASSLPESSYNSPLHF; DNA: TGCGCCAGCAGCTTGCCGGAAAGCTCCTATAATTCACCCCTCCACTTT
D: -; size: -; J: TRBJ1-1; V: TRBV19; CDR3: CASMEGGSVDEAFF; DNA: TGTGCCAGTATGGAAGGTGGGTCCGTAGATGAAGCTTTCTTT
D: -; size: -; J: TRBJ1-5; V: TRBV19; CDR3: CASSISRGSNQPQHF; DNA: TGTGCCAGTAGTATTAGTCGAGGGAGCAATCAGCCCCAGCATTTT
D: -; size: -; J: TRBJ2-5; V: TRBV4-1; CDR3: CASSQGRAGETQYF; DNA: TGCGCCAGCAGCCAAGGGCGAGCGGGAGAGACCCAGTACTTC
D: -; size: -; J: TRBJ1-3; V: TRBV18; CDR3: CASSPSGETGNTIYF; DNA: TGTGCCAGCTCACCTTCCGGGGAGACTGGAAACACCATATATTTT
D: -; size: -; J: TRBJ1-5; V: TRBV4-1; CDR3: CASSPSPAAVQPQHF; DNA: TGCGCCAGCAGCCCCTCACCCGCCGCGGTTCAGCCCCAGCATTTT
D: -; size: -; J: TRBJ1-3; V: TRBV5-4; CDR3: CASSLAGGGNTIYF; DNA: TGTGCCAGCAGCTTGGCGGGGGGTGGAAACACCATATATTTT
D: -; size: once; J: TRBJ1-5; V: TRBV21-1; CDR3: CASSPAGRENQPQHF; DNA: TGTGCCAGCAGCCCCGCTGGTAGGGAGAATCAGCCCCAGCATTTT
D: TRBD1; size: -; J: TRBJ2-2; V: TRBV3-1/TRBV3-2; CDR3: CASSKTGGQDGELFF; DNA: TGTGCCAGCAGCAAAACAGGGGGGCAAGACGGGGAGCTGTTTTTT
D: TRBD1; size: -; J: TRBJ1-4; V: TRBV6-5; CDR3: CASTNRGQANEKLFF; DNA: TGTGCCAGCACAAACAGGGGGCAGGCTAATGAAAAACTGTTTTTT
D: TRBD1; size: -; J: TRBJ1-4; V: TRBV6-2/TRBV6-3; CDR3: CASSDAGTVNEKLFF; DNA: TGTGCCAGCAGCGACGCCGGGACAGTTAATGAAAAACTGTTTTTT
D: TRBD2; size: -; J: TRBJ2-1; V: TRBV2; CDR3: CASSGTSGRYNEQFF; DNA: TGTGCCAGCAGTGGTACTAGCGGGAGGTACAATGAGCAGTTCTTC
D: -; size: -; J: TRBJ2-1; V: TRBV6-2/TRBV6-3; CDR3: CASSFSYNEQFF; DNA: TGTGCCAGCAGTTTCTCGTACAATGAGCAGTTCTTC
D: -; size: -; J: TRBJ1-5; V: TRBV19; CDR3: CASKDRSGNQPQHF; DNA: TGTGCCAGTAAAGATCGGTCAGGCAATCAGCCCCAGCATTTT
D: -; size: -; J: TRBJ1-2; V: TRBV18; CDR3: CASSERPNSYGYTF; DNA: TGTGCCAGCTCGGAAAGGCCTAACTCCTATGGCTACACCTTC
D: -; size: -; J: TRBJ2-2; V: TRBV5-6; CDR3: CASQGGNTGELFF; DNA: TGTGCTAGCCAGGGGGGGAACACCGGGGAGCTGTTTTTT
D: TRBD2; size: few; J: TRBJ2-1; V: TRBV2; CDR3: CASIGLAGGSSYNEQFF; DNA: TGTGCCAGCATCGGACTAGCGGGGGGAAGCTCCTACAATGAGCAGTTCTTC
D: TRBD1; size: -; J: TRBJ2-6; V: TRBV19; CDR3: CASSDLGQGNSGANVLTF; DNA: TGTGCCAGTAGTGACCTGGGACAGGGCAACTCTGGGGCCAACGTCCTGACTTTC
D: TRBD1; size: -; J: TRBJ1-1; V: TRBV16; CDR3: CASSLPGQPNTEAFF; DNA: TGTGCCAGCAGCCTACCGGGACAGCCGAACACTGAAGCTTTCTTT
D: TRBD1; size: -; J: TRBJ2-2; V: TRBV19; CDR3: CASSPQWTGTAGELFF; DNA: TGTGCCAGTAGTCCCCAATGGACAGGAACCGCCGGGGAGCTGTTTTTT
D: -; size: -; J: TRBJ1-5; V: TRBV5-4; CDR3: CASSLGTGGPQHF; DNA: TGTGCCAGCAGCTTGGGCACTGGGGGGCCCCAGCATTTT
D: TRBD1; size: -; J: TRBJ1-1; V: TRBV18; CDR3: CASSVLEPGQGTEAFF; DNA: TGTGCCAGCTCCGTATTAGAACCGGGACAGGGTACTGAAGCTTTCTTT
D: -; size: -; J: TRBJ1-6; V: TRBV7-3; CDR3: CASSLGIRNSPLHF; DNA: TGTGCCAGCAGCTTGGGAATTCGCAATTCACCCCTCCACTTT
D: -; size: -; J: TRBJ2-4; V: TRBV7-2; CDR3: CASSFIRLSRNIQYF; DNA: TGTGCCAGCAGCTTCATCCGTTTGTCTAGAAACATTCAGTACTTC
D: TRBD1; size: -; J: TRBJ1-6; V: TRBV2; CDR3: CASSAYRGSSPLHF; DNA: TGTGCCAGCAGTGCCTACAGGGGGAGTTCACCCCTCCACTTT
D: -; size: -; J: TRBJ1-2; V: TRBV2; CDR3: CASSGPRALYGYTF; DNA: TGTGCCAGCAGTGGCCCTCGGGCGCTGTATGGCTACACCTTC
D: TRBD1; size: -; J: TRBJ2-1; V: TRBV7-9; CDR3: CASSWGTGVSQFF; DNA: TGTGCCAGCAGCTGGGGTACAGGGGTATCTCAGTTCTTC
D: -; size: -; J: TRBJ1-4; V: TRBV5-8; CDR3: CASSMRDREKLFF; DNA: TGTGCCAGCAGCATGCGGGATCGGGAAAAACTGTTTTTT
D: -; size: -; J: TRBJ1-2; V: TRBV5-4; CDR3: CASSLASRIGYTF; DNA: TGTGCCAGCAGCTTGGCTTCTAGGATCGGCTACACCTTC
D: TRBD2; size: -; J: TRBJ2-5; V: TRBV11-2; CDR3: CASSLAPGLAPRETQYF; DNA: TGTGCCAGCAGCTTAGCCCCGGGACTAGCCCCTAGAGAGACCCAGTACTTC